This T cell receptor (beta chain) is from a study of cytomegalovirus exposure and HLA in healthy donors. On the study more broadly: Out of 170 million or so T cells, an earlier analysis found around 120 million unique TCR beta sequences in total. Study-level findings and limits: Among the most significant clusters, several appeared linked to common viral pathogens in a later analysis. What a later analysis reportedly showed was that an Asian-associated ancestry cluster had fewer N-insertions than the 666-donor mean. Analyzed later, most CMV-associated TCR beta chains appeared HLA-restricted.

Between the trimmed V and J ends, which lost 3 bases and 4 bases, there was a span of 13 bases. The CDR3 spans 14 residues. Germline V gene lookup returns CDR1 SGHNT and CDR2 YYREEE (reference sequence). The PCR was carried out with 60 Vbeta primers and 13 Jbeta primers. The table came from immunoSEQ multiplex PCR; TCRdb's copy has only in-frame clones and leaves some out. Seen here are approximately 100,000 clones, more than 75% observed once, and the top ten hold over 3.5%. With regard to this clone: The antigen is unknown.

The source material was PBMCs. This rearrangement joins TRBV5-4 to TRBJ1-2; D gene ambiguous. The clonotype comes from a woman aged 45-65 years in good health and CMV-seropositive. The CDR3 sequence: CASSSSGWGYGYTF. The CDR3 DNA is TGTGCCAGCAGCTCGTCGGGGTGGGGCTATGGCTACACCTTC.